Described below is a single TCR beta chain sequence and its context. V was pared by 7 bases and J by 0 bases, with 9 bases of the junction left unmatched. Germline lookup yields CDR1 SQVTM and CDR2 ANQGSEA. The CDR3 totals 14 residues. These data are taken from a study of Ad26.COV2.S vaccination and SARS-CoV-2 variants. The repertoire was sequenced with immunoSEQ multiplex PCR; TCRdb's copy has only in-frame clones and lacks some. The table shows fewer than 900,000 clones, with 89% occurring only once. Treatment denoted: roughly 18 received Ad26.COV2.S at low or high dose, single or two shots; about 5 received placebo; per-sample allocation not given. Sampling occurred on day 63 after the first vaccine or placebo injection. This Boston cohort included adults aged 18-55 years.

The sample here was peripheral blood, taken in a trial of Ad26.COV2.S vaccine versus placebo. The TCR sequence derives from a person aged 18-65 years who received the Ad26.COV2.S COVID-19 vaccine or a placebo. The V and J genes are TRBV29-1 and TRBJ2-7, with 7 bases fitting TRBD2. CDR3 sequence reads: CSALGGDGSYEQYF. As DNA, the CDR3 is TGCAGCGCCCTTGGGGGGGACGGCTCCTACGAGCAGTACTTC.